This T cell receptor (beta chain) was documented in a study of beta chain features in type 1 diabetes. Study-wide findings and caveats: A closer apparent resemblance between naive, central memory and Treg TCRB repertoires was seen in patients than in healthy donors. Any PCR bias toward short templates would affect both groups alike. In all four CD4+ subsets, TCRB CDR3 length was significantly, moderately reduced in type 1 diabetes.

The study reverse transcribed the entire isolated RNA, so it sequenced expressed TCRB transcripts. Naive, central memory and regulatory T cell samples came to a mean of approximately 3.57 million reads. Assay used: immunoSEQ multiplex PCR; TCRdb lists only in-frame clones, some missing. The sample holds roughly 500,000 clones, over 10% seen once. This clone showed up just a few times. Its matching antigen is unknown. V was shortened by 0 bases and J by 3 bases, with 9 bases between the two germline ends. Germline values: CDR1 SGHRS, CDR2 YFSETQ. The CDR3 runs to 14 residues. The chain joins TRBV5-1 to TRBJ2-5; tentative D call: TRBD1 (6 bases). Sequenced input: naive CD4+ T cells from blood. This receptor was identified in a young woman in good health. Here the CDR3 DNA reads TGCGCCAGCAGCTTGGGCCGGACAGAAGAGACCCAGTACTTC. It yields the protein CASSLGRTEETQYF.